Presented here are 31 T cell receptor beta chains from one specimen sequenced in a study of Ad26.COV2.S vaccination and SARS-CoV-2 variants. Treatment here: approximately 18 received Ad26.COV2.S at low or high dose, single or two shots; several received placebo; per-sample allocation not given. Specimens were obtained on day 63 following the first vaccine or placebo injection. TCRdb's copy holds only in-frame clones and misses some; the assay was immunoSEQ multiplex PCR. The table has a few hundred thousand clones, 90% seen once; the top ten hold over 5%. Sequences were derived from peripheral blood, sampled in a trial of Ad26.COV2.S vaccine versus placebo. These receptors were collected from a person between 18 and 59 years old who received the Ad26.COV2.S COVID-19 vaccine or a placebo.

The V call is TRBV5-3, the J call TRBJ1-2; the match to TRBD1 covers 7 bases. TRBV5-3 is an ORF, with its function uncertain. After removal of 8 bases from V and 1 base from J, the junction contained 11 bases not matched to a gene. The CDR3 is made up of 15 amino acids. The CDR3 DNA follows: TGTGCCAGGTACAAGGGACAGCTTAATAACTATGGCTACACCTTC. Its translation is CARYKGQLNNYGYTF.

The rearrangement links TRBV9 to TRBJ1-2, with no clear D. CDR3 length: 16 amino acids. V was trimmed by 0 bases and J by 0 bases, leaving 12 bases between them. Germline CDR1 and CDR2: SGDLS and YYNGEE. The CDR3 sequence is CASSVDPTVPNYGYTF. CDR3 nucleotide sequence: TGTGCCAGCAGCGTAGATCCGACGGTGCCTAACTATGGCTACACCTTC.

The rearrangement uses TRBV7-9 and TRBJ1-1; D remains ambiguous. Trimming removed 2 bases from V and 0 bases from J, with 16 bases in between. Per germline, CDR1 SEHNR and CDR2 FQNEAQ (reference sequence). The CDR3 contains 17 residues. CDR3 coding DNA: TGTGCCAGCAGCTTATTGCCCCGTTTGAGGGTGAACACTGAAGCTTTCTTT. Protein product: CASSLLPRLRVNTEAFF.

V gene TRBV6-2 or TRBV6-3 combines with J gene TRBJ1-4; the match to TRBD1 covers 8 bases. CDR1 and CDR2 (germline): MNHEY, SVGEGT. V shed 3 bases and J 7 bases; nucleotides not matched to a gene: 7. The CDR3 is 15 residues long. The CDR3 nucleotides are TGTGCCAGCAGTTATGCCGCAGGGGGCGGTGAAAAACTGTTTTTT. Translated: CASSYAAGGGEKLFF.

The genes are TRBV4-3 and TRBJ1-5; a possible D gene is TRBD1 (6 bases). In germline, CDR1 is LGHNA, CDR2 YSLEER. V lost 5 bases, J lost 3 bases, and 11 bases lay in between. The CDR3 is 14 residues long. The DNA for the CDR3 is TGCGCCAGCAGCTGGACAGTTCACAATCAGCCCCAGCATTTT. Translated, it gives CASSWTVHNQPQHF.

This clone appeared once. The chain carries TRBV30 and TRBJ1-4, with 7 bases fitting TRBD1. V lost 3 bases, J lost 3 bases, and 19 bases stayed unmatched. CDR3 length: 19 residues. In germline, CDR1 is GTSNPN, CDR2 SVGIG (reference sequence). CDR3 amino acids: CAWRGTGTADPAANEKLFF. The DNA of the CDR3 is TGTGCCTGGAGGGGGACCGGGACAGCTGACCCTGCGGCTAATGAAAAACTGTTTTTT.

The gene calls are TRBV5-8 and TRBJ1-1; D is unresolved. This CDR3 spans 13 amino acids. In germline, CDR1 is SGHTS, CDR2 YDEGEE. Trimming removed 6 bases from V and 2 bases from J, with 11 bases in between. CDR3 DNA: TGTGCCAGCACCCCCGGACTCAACACTGAAGCTTTCTTT. Translating it yields CASTPGLNTEAFF. The variable domain in full, completed from reference TRBV5-8 and TRBJ1-1, reads EAGVTQSPTHLIKTRGQQATLRCSPISGHTSVYWYQQALGLGLQFLLWYDEGEERNRGNFPPRFSGRQFPNYSSELNVNALELEDSALYLCASTPGLNTEAFFGQGTRLTVV.

The chain carries TRBV7-2 and TRBJ1-1; TRBD1 aligns across 7 bases. Germline CDR1 and CDR2: SGHTA and FQGNSA. Trimming took 5 bases from V and 6 from J; bases not matched to a gene: 12. The CDR3 length is 15 residues. This CDR3 reads CASSLSPGQLAEAFF. The CDR3 DNA reads as TGTGCCAGCAGCCTAAGCCCGGGACAGCTAGCTGAAGCTTTCTTT.

This chain joins TRBV5-1 and TRBJ1-1; D unclear. The length of the CDR3 is 15 residues. The germline V and J ends were trimmed by 0 bases and 4 bases, with 13 bases remaining between them. Germline assignment: CDR1 SGHRS and CDR2 YFSETQ. The CDR3 loop is CASSLDLGVSTEAFF. CDR3 DNA: TGCGCCAGCAGCTTGGATCTGGGAGTAAGCACTGAAGCTTTCTTT. Supplemented by reference TRBV5-1 and TRBJ1-1, the full variable domain reads KAGVTQTPRYLIKTRGQQVTLSCSPISGHRSVSWYQQTPGQGLQFLFEYFSETQRNKGNFPGRFSGRQFSNSRSEMNVSTLELGDSALYLCASSLDLGVSTEAFFGQGTRLTVV.

The gene calls are TRBV4-3 and TRBJ1-4, with D possibly being TRBD1 (5 bases). The V end was cut by 0 bases, the J end by 7 bases, with 12 bases between. The length of the CDR3 is 15 residues. CDR1 is LGHNA, CDR2 YSLEER, per germline. CDR3 nucleotides: TGCGCCAGCAGCCAAGATGGAGGGGTTGCTGAAAAACTGTTTTTT. Translating gives CASSQDGGVAEKLFF.

This clone came up once. The V and J genes are TRBV12-3 or TRBV12-4 and TRBJ2-7; D gene ambiguous. The CDR3 is 13 residues long. Trimming took off 3 bases at V and 6 bases at J, with 12 bases between the two ends. For the CDR3, the DNA is TGTGCCAGCAGTTTGTCTAGACTGAGCGAGCAGTACGTC. Translated: CASSLSRLSEQYV.

V is TRBV10-2 and J is TRBJ2-3; 10 bases fit TRBD1. The junction had 3 bases not matched to a gene; V was cut back by 6 bases and J by 3 bases. The CDR3 runs 14 residues. Germline V gene sequence: CDR1 WSHSY, CDR2 SAAADI. Here the CDR3 reads CASRDRGRTDTQYF. For the CDR3, the DNA is TGCGCCAGCAGGGACAGGGGGAGAACAGATACGCAGTATTTT.

J is TRBJ2-7 and V is TRBV28; weak D call: TRBD1 (6 bases). Germline-derived CDR1 and CDR2 are MDHEN and SYDVKM. CDR3 length: 14 residues. Trimming removed 3 bases at V and 0 bases at J, with 9 bases between. CDR3 sequence reads: CASSFQGSSYEQYF. The CDR3 bases are TGTGCCAGCAGTTTTCAGGGGAGCTCCTACGAGCAGTACTTC.

This clone was observed a single time. V gene TRBV9 combines with J gene TRBJ1-1, with D uncertain. V lost 0 bases and J lost 7, with 4 bases in between. Germline lookup yields CDR1 SGDLS and CDR2 YYNGEE. The CDR3 contains 11 residues. The CDR3 sequence is CASSVDIEAFF. The CDR3 bases are TGTGCCAGCAGCGTAGATATTGAAGCTTTCTTT.

The chain has TRBV6-5 and TRBJ1-2; D possibly corresponds to TRBD1 (5 bases). Trimming stripped 6 bases from V and 8 bases from J, with 19 bases between. The germline gives CDR1 MNHEY, CDR2 SVGAGI. The CDR3 is made up of 14 amino acids. CDR3 bases: TGTGCCAGCAGCCAGCAGGGTGGTTCGGCGGGCTACACCTTC. Translation gives CASSQQGGSAGYTF.

The CDR3, as DNA: TGTGCCAGCAGTTACGAGGGGGGGGGAATAGTCAATCAGCCCCAGCATTTT. Translated, it gives CASSYEGGGIVNQPQHF. The rearrangement links TRBV6-2 or TRBV6-3 to TRBJ1-5; TRBD1 is a possible D gene (6 bases). The CDR3 has 17 residues. Germline lookup yields CDR1 MNHEY and CDR2 SVGEGT. V lost 2 bases and J 3 bases, leaving 17 bases between the germline ends.

The chain has TRBV4-2 and TRBJ2-3; 8 positions agree with TRBD2. V lost 0 bases, J lost 6 bases, and 5 bases stayed unmatched. The germline CDR1 and CDR2 sequences are LGHNA and YNFKEQ. The CDR3 runs to 15 residues. CDR3 DNA sequence: TGTGCCAGCAGCCAAGATTTTCTAGCGGGCGATACGCAGTATTTT. Protein: CASSQDFLAGDTQYF.

V usage is TRBV6-5 and J usage is TRBJ1-2; 7 positions match TRBD1. The CDR3 is made up of 15 amino acids. The J segment lost 4 bases and the V segment lost 2 bases, leaving 7 bases of the junction unmatched. The germline CDR1 and CDR2 sequences are MNHEY and SVGAGI. CDR3 in DNA: TGTGCCAGCAGTTACGGCGTAGACAGGGTCTATGGCTACACCTTC. Translation: CASSYGVDRVYGYTF.

The V and J genes are TRBV5-1 and TRBJ2-3; no reliable D call. The CDR3 has 16 amino acids. Between the trimmed V and J ends, which lost 0 bases and 2 bases, there was a span of 13 bases. CDR1 and CDR2 (germline): SGHRS, YFSETQ. CDR3 bases: TGCGCCAGCAGCTTGGTGAACGGTCTCTTCACAGATACGCAGTATTTT. Protein sequence: CASSLVNGLFTDTQYF.

Written as DNA, the CDR3 is TGTGCCAGCAGTACGAGAATGGGACAGTACTATGGCTACACCTTC. Amino acid sequence: CASSTRMGQYYGYTF. The chain is built from TRBV6-5 and TRBJ1-2; TRBD1 agrees at 7 bases. The J segment lost 3 bases and the V segment lost 5 bases, leaving 9 bases of the junction unmatched. The CDR3 totals 15 residues. The germline CDR1 and CDR2 sequences are MNHEY and SVGAGI.

This clone is a singleton in its sample. This chain joins TRBV19 and TRBJ2-7; D is unclear. CDR3 size: 11 residues. Germline CDR1 reads LNHDA; CDR2 reads SQIVND (reference sequence). Trimming stripped 10 bases from V and 2 bases from J, with 9 bases between. The CDR3 nucleotides read TGTGCCACTAGGGTCGCCTACGAGCAGTACTTC. As protein: CATRVAYEQYF.

The V call is TRBV28, the J call TRBJ2-5; D gene uncertain. Trimming shortened V by 4 bases and J by 0 bases, and 15 bases separated the two germline ends. The CDR3 has 16 residues. Germline lookup yields CDR1 MDHEN and CDR2 SYDVKM. The CDR3 region has the DNA TGTGCCAGCAGTTCCCCCTGGTTTCAGGACCAAGAGACCCAGTACTTC. Translation: CASSSPWFQDQETQYF.

The rearrangement uses TRBV27 and TRBJ1-5; 10 positions agree with TRBD1. With V trimmed by 4 bases and J by 3 bases, 6 bases remained unmatched. The CDR3 contains 16 residues. The germline V gene encodes CDR1 MNHEY and CDR2 SMNVEV (reference sequence). The CDR3 nucleotides are TGTGCCAGCAGTTCTGGGGACAGGGGATACAATCAGCCCCAGCATTTT. It translates to CASSSGDRGYNQPQHF.

V and J are TRBV9 and TRBJ1-2, with D uncertain. CDR1 and CDR2 from the germline V gene are SGDLS and YYNGEE. This CDR3 has 16 amino acids. Trimming pared 0 bases from V and 2 bases from J, leaving 14 bases between. CDR3 region: CASSVGVQAPNYGYTF. CDR3 DNA: TGTGCCAGCAGCGTAGGAGTTCAAGCTCCAAACTATGGCTACACCTTC.

CDR3 amino acids: CASSPVGGFYEQYV. Written as DNA, the CDR3 is TGTGCCAGCAGCCCGGTCGGGGGGTTCTACGAGCAGTACGTC. J is TRBJ2-7 and V is TRBV7-6; TRBD2 agrees at 7 bases. J lost 3 bases, V lost 5 bases, and 7 bases had no gene match. The CDR3 totals 14 residues. Germline CDR1 SGHVS, CDR2 FNYEAQ.

The chain recombines TRBV5-1 with TRBJ1-1; possibly TRBD1 for D (6 bases). Germline V gene data show CDR1 as SGHRS and CDR2 as YFSETQ. The CDR3 is made up of 18 amino acids. V was clipped by 0 bases and J by 1 base, with 19 bases between them. CDR3 amino acids: CASSLGMLGPRGNTEAFF. In DNA, the CDR3 is TGCGCCAGCAGCTTGGGAATGCTGGGCCCCAGGGGGAACACTGAAGCTTTCTTT.

The V and J genes are TRBV19 and TRBJ1-1; unclear D gene. CDR1 and CDR2 from the germline V gene are LNHDA and SQIVND (reference sequence). The ends were cut back, 3 bases at V and 1 base at J, with 18 bases in the middle. This CDR3 has 17 amino acids. The DNA of the CDR3 is TGTGCCAGTAGTATCTCCCCCCCCCGGCAGCAGAACACTGAAGCTTTCTTT. Its translation: CASSISPPRQQNTEAFF.

This chain links TRBV6-6 with TRBJ1-3; TRBD1 is a possible D gene (5 bases). Germline-derived CDR1 and CDR2 are MNHNY and SVGAGI (reference sequence). Between the trimmed V and J ends, which lost 2 bases and 0 bases, there was a span of 8 bases. The CDR3 runs to 15 residues. Here the CDR3 reads CASSYVGGSGNTIYF. DNA for the CDR3: TGTGCCAGCAGTTACGTGGGGGGCTCTGGAAACACCATATATTTT.

A word on this clone: Other DNA variants within this sample encode the same CDR3. The chain couples TRBV9 to TRBJ1-2; D is uncertain. There are 12 residues in the CDR3. V lost 0 bases and J 8 bases, leaving 8 bases between the germline ends. Per germline, CDR1 SGDLS and CDR2 YYNGEE. The CDR3 DNA reads TGTGCCAGCAGCGTAGATGGCAGCGGCTACACCTTC. Amino acid sequence: CASSVDGSGYTF.

This clone was detected once. The chain recombines TRBV9 with TRBJ2-3; 14 positions agree with TRBD2. The ends lost 2 bases at V and 6 bases at J; junction bases unmatched: 5. There are 16 residues in the CDR3. Per germline, CDR1 SGDLS and CDR2 YYNGEE. The CDR3: CASSVTSGRVPDTQYF. The CDR3, as DNA: TGTGCCAGCAGCGTGACTAGCGGGAGGGTGCCCGATACGCAGTATTTT.

J is TRBJ2-5 and V is TRBV5-1; 10 bases align to TRBD1. CDR3 size: 20 residues. J lost 0 bases, V lost 2 bases, and 16 bases had no gene match. CDR1 SGHRS and CDR2 YFSETQ come from the germline V gene. DNA for the CDR3: TGCGCCAGCAGCTTCGTTATGGGACAGGGGCCCCCGGCCAACCAAGAGACCCAGTACTTC. Its protein product is CASSFVMGQGPPANQETQYF.